This T cell receptor beta chain came from a study of blood T cell repertoires in COVID-19. Clones were read by immunoSEQ multiplex PCR, and TCRdb kept only the in-frame ones, dropping some. This table holds around 180,000 clones, roughly 88% found once. CDR1 and CDR2 from the germline V gene are SGHDT and YYEEEE. V dropped 4 bases and J dropped 1 base, with 17 bases sitting between them. This CDR3 spans 16 amino acids. Recovered status in Cohort 3 required two negative PCRs, clearance, or symptom resolution. Sequenced: PBMCs or T cells enriched from blood (not recorded which). The V gene is TRBV5-6, the J gene TRBJ1-1; D possibly corresponds to TRBD1 (5 bases). The clonotype originates from a woman younger than 45 who had recovered from COVID-19. The CDR3 spells CASSASIGRANTEAFF. The CDR3 DNA reads TGTGCCAGCAGCGCTTCGATTGGCAGGGCGAACACTGAAGCTTTCTTT. Drawing the rest from reference TRBV5-6 and TRBJ1-1, the complete variable domain is DAGVTQSPTHLIKTRGQQVTLRCSPKSGHDTVSWYQQALGQGPQFIFQYYEEEERQRGNFPDRFSGHQFPNYSSELNVNALLLGDSALYLCASSASIGRANTEAFFGQGTRLTVV.